Below, 2 T cell receptor beta chains from the same sample are listed, as sequenced in a study of cytotoxic CD8 clonotypes in ibrutinib-treated CLL. Here immunoSEQ multiplex PCR was the method, and the copy in TCRdb shows in-frame clones only, minus some. This sample has roughly 150,000 clones, with roughly four fifths found just once. Specimen: PBMCs, collected after 24 months of ibrutinib treatment. The receptors were sampled from a human donor with chronic lymphocytic leukemia.

The chain has TRBV6-6 and TRBJ2-4, with TRBD2 as a possible D gene (5 bases). Germline lookup yields CDR1 MNHNY and CDR2 SVGAGI (reference sequence). The CDR3 consists of 12 residues. The V end lost 6 bases, the J end lost 10 bases, and 13 bases lay between the germline ends. CDR3: CASSGVYGIQYF. The DNA for the CDR3 is TGTGCCAGCAGCGGGGTGTACGGAATTCAGTACTTC.

The rearrangement uses TRBV6-6 and TRBJ1-2, with TRBD1 as a possible D gene (5 bases). The CDR3 totals 14 residues. The ends were cut back, 7 bases at V and 8 bases at J, with 20 bases in the middle. From germline, CDR1 is MNHNY and CDR2 SVGAGI (reference sequence). CDR3 sequence: CASTPRGRAGGYTF. As DNA, the CDR3 is TGTGCCAGCACCCCAAGGGGCAGGGCGGGCGGCTACACCTTC.